The rows below give T cell receptor beta chains drawn from one sample of a study of regulatory T cells in long-lasting Graves disease. TCRdb analysed the multiplex PCR reads with MiXCR anew, one entry per CDR3 protein. The data hold approximately 540,000 distinct CDR3 sequences, with 12% observed a single time. These data were likewise used in another study, on T cells in Graves' hyperthyroidism and ophthalmopathy.

The specimen comprised peripheral blood mononuclear cells (PBMCs), sampled at new diagnosis, from a patient treated with antithyroid drugs. The receptor source for this set is a woman aged 30 to 39 with Graves disease. The CDR3 runs from the conserved cysteine through the conserved F or W. The D gene is left open where the match is weak. The size field is filled for only some rows; it gives once, few, many or a size class.

V gene	D gene	J gene	clone size	CDR3 protein	CDR3 DNA
TRBV7-3	TRBD1	TRBJ2-3	NA	CASSLMGQGGDTQYF	TGTGCCAGCAGCTTAATGGGACAGGGAGGAGATACGCAGTATTTT
TRBV20-1	NA	TRBJ2-5	NA	CSARDGGLRNQETQYF	TGCAGTGCTAGAGATGGGGGGCTCAGAAACCAAGAGACCCAGTACTTC
TRBV20-1	NA	TRBJ2-7	many	CSARSPRPHYEQYF	TGCAGTGCCCGTAGTCCACGACCCCACTACGAGCAGTACTTC
TRBV12-3/TRBV12-4	TRBD2	TRBJ2-1	many	CASSFRTSGTYNEQFF	TGTGCCAGCAGTTTTAGGACTAGCGGGACATACAATGAGCAGTTCTTC
TRBV9	NA	TRBJ1-4	many	CASSQLGSNEKLFF	TGTGCCAGCAGCCAGCTCGGGAGTAATGAAAAACTGTTTTTT
TRBV7-2	TRBD1	TRBJ2-3	many	CASSLYGQATDTQYF	TGTGCCAGCAGCTTATACGGACAGGCCACAGATACGCAGTATTTT
TRBV6-2/TRBV6-3	NA	TRBJ2-1	many	CASSYPGVNEQFF	TGTGCCAGCAGTTACCCGGGGGTCAATGAGCAGTTCTTC
TRBV12-3/TRBV12-4	NA	TRBJ2-1	many	CASSSPLTNEQFF	TGTGCCAGCAGTTCACCCCTCACAAATGAGCAGTTCTTC
TRBV13	NA	TRBJ1-1	few	CASSLIGQGNTEAFF	TGTGCCAGCAGCTTAATTGGGCAGGGGAACACTGAAGCTTTCTTT
TRBV19	NA	TRBJ2-5	NA	CASSIGTATQYF	TGTGCCAGTAGTATTGGGACTGCCACCCAGTACTTC
TRBV10-1	NA	TRBJ2-2	many	CASSTRYTGELFF	TGCGCCAGCAGTACGAGGTACACCGGGGAGCTGTTTTTT
TRBV24-1	NA	TRBJ1-4	many	CATSDDQGKLFF	TGTGCCACCAGTGACGACCAAGGAAAACTGTTTTTT
TRBV28	NA	TRBJ2-1	many	CASSFGQRRSNEQFF	TGTGCCAGCAGTTTTGGGCAACGGAGAAGCAATGAGCAGTTCTTC
TRBV4-3	NA	TRBJ2-1	NA	CASSQDAALMQFF	TGCGCCAGCAGCCAAGATGCGGCACTGATGCAGTTCTTC